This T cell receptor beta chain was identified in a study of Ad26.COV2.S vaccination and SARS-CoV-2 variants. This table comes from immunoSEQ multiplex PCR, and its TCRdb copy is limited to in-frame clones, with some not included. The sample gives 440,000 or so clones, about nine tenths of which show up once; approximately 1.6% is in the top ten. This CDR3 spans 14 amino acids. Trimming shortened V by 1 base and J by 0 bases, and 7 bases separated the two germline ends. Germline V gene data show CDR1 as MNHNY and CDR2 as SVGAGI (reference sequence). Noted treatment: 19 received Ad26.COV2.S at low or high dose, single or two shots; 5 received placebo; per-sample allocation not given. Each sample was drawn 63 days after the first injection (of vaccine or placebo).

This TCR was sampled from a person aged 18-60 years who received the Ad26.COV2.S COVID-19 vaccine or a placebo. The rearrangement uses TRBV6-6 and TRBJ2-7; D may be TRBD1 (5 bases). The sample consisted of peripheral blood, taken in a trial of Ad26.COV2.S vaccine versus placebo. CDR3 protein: CASSYWQGSYEQYF. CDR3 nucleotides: TGTGCCAGCAGTTACTGGCAGGGCTCCTACGAGCAGTACTTC.